Below are 11 T cell receptor beta chains sequenced from a single sample in a study of CD8 T cells in Susac syndrome. About 0.5 to 1 ug RNA was reverse transcribed with random hexamers. TCRdb called the immunoSEQ multiplex PCR reads again in MiXCR, with one record for every CDR3 protein. The table has about 82,000 distinct CDR3 sequences, roughly 96% seen once. The sequenced material came from CD8+ T cells from PBMCs. Receptors were obtained from a human donor with Susac syndrome.

V usage is TRBV29-1 and J usage is TRBJ2-5; TRBD2 aligns across 7 bases. CDR3 size: 15 residues. The V and J ends lost 6 bases and 0 bases, in that order; junction bases with no gene match: 10. Germline CDR1 reads SQVTM; CDR2 reads ANQGSEA. CDR3 loop: CSVMSLGGNQETQYF. Written as DNA, the CDR3 is TGCAGCGTCATGAGCCTGGGAGGGAACCAAGAGACCCAGTACTTC.

This rearrangement joins TRBV20-1 to TRBJ1-6; D might be TRBD1 (5 bases). Germline CDR1 and CDR2: DFQATT and SNEGSKA (reference sequence). CDR3 size: 13 residues. Trimming shortened V by 5 bases and J by 2 bases, and 7 bases separated the two germline ends. The CDR3 bases are TGCAGTGCTGGGGGTCCCTATAATTCACCCCTCCACTTT. Amino acid sequence: CSAGGPYNSPLHF.

V and J are TRBV9 and TRBJ1-5, with D possibly TRBD1 on 5 matching bases. Trimming took off 0 bases at V and 4 bases at J, with 11 bases between the two ends. The CDR3 totals 15 residues. Looked up from germline, CDR1 is SGDLS and CDR2 is YYNGEE. This CDR3 reads CASSVEGSGNQPQHF. Here the CDR3 DNA reads TGTGCCAGCAGCGTAGAAGGCTCAGGGAATCAGCCCCAGCATTTT.

The chain is built from TRBV20-1 and TRBJ1-4, with unresolved D. Germline CDR1 DFQATT, CDR2 SNEGSKA (reference sequence). Trimming took off 0 bases at V and 8 bases at J, with 19 bases between the two ends. This CDR3 comprises 16 residues. CDR3 in amino acids: CSARDPSASSREKLFF. Here the CDR3 DNA reads TGCAGTGCTAGAGATCCGAGCGCGTCATCTAGAGAAAAACTGTTTTTT.

The J gene is TRBJ2-7, the V gene TRBV10-3; either TRBD1 or TRBD2 may supply D (5 bases each). This CDR3 contains 13 residues. Germline V gives CDR1 ENHRY, CDR2 SYGVKD. With 2 bases removed from V and 2 bases from J, the gap between germline ends came to 7 bases. The CDR3 sequence: CAISEGGPYEQYF. CDR3 coding DNA: TGTGCCATCAGTGAGGGGGGTCCCTACGAGCAGTACTTC.

The chain's CDR3 is CSGGDYSNQPQHF. CDR3 bases: TGCAGTGGGGGGGACTATAGCAATCAGCCCCAGCATTTT. V is TRBV20-1 and J is TRBJ1-5; tentative D call: TRBD1 (5 bases). The CDR3 has 13 amino acids. V dropped 7 bases and J dropped 0 bases, with 10 bases sitting between them. Germline CDR1 is DFQATT and CDR2 is SNEGSKA (reference sequence).

This rearrangement joins TRBV20-1 to TRBJ1-6; D unresolved. Per the germline V gene, CDR1 is DFQATT and CDR2 is SNEGSKA (reference sequence). The CDR3 length is 13 residues. The V end lost 5 bases, the J end lost 12 bases, and 17 bases lay between the germline ends. CDR3 amino acids: CSAVSYAGGPLHF. The CDR3 DNA follows: TGCAGTGCTGTCTCTTACGCGGGCGGACCCCTCCACTTT.

The chain has TRBV5-1 and TRBJ2-5; D is perhaps TRBD2 (7 bases). Between the trimmed V and J ends, which lost 0 bases and 5 bases, there was a span of 14 bases. Germline V gene lookup returns CDR1 SGHRS and CDR2 YFSETQ. The CDR3 consists of 15 residues. Here the CDR3 reads CASSLEEWGGETQYF. DNA for the CDR3: TGCGCCAGCAGCTTGGAGGAGTGGGGGGGCGAGACCCAGTACTTC.

The genes are TRBV12-3 or TRBV12-4 and TRBJ1-2; D uncertain. Trimming shortened V by 6 bases and J by 4 bases, and 9 bases separated the two germline ends. CDR3 length: 12 amino acids. CDR3 amino acids: CASSPDGYGYTF. The CDR3 DNA reads TGTGCCAGCAGCCCGGACGGCTATGGCTACACCTTC.

The chain has TRBV20-1 and TRBJ1-2; D not resolved. Germline lookup yields CDR1 DFQATT and CDR2 SNEGSKA (reference sequence). Between the trimmed V and J ends, which lost 0 bases and 2 bases, there was a span of 13 bases. The CDR3 length is 15 residues. The CDR3 nucleotides are TGCAGTGCTAGAGATCCCGGACGATTAAACTATGGCTACACCTTC. Translating gives CSARDPGRLNYGYTF.

The chain carries TRBV4-1 and TRBJ1-2; D is unclear. The germline CDR1 and CDR2 sequences are MGHRA and YSYEKL. This CDR3 comprises 19 residues. Trimming took off 0 bases at V and 0 bases at J, with 20 bases between the two ends. The DNA for the CDR3 is TGCGCCAGCAGCCAAGACCCAACCACGATGGCAGGAGCTAACTATGGCTACACCTTC. This codes for CASSQDPTTMAGANYGYTF.